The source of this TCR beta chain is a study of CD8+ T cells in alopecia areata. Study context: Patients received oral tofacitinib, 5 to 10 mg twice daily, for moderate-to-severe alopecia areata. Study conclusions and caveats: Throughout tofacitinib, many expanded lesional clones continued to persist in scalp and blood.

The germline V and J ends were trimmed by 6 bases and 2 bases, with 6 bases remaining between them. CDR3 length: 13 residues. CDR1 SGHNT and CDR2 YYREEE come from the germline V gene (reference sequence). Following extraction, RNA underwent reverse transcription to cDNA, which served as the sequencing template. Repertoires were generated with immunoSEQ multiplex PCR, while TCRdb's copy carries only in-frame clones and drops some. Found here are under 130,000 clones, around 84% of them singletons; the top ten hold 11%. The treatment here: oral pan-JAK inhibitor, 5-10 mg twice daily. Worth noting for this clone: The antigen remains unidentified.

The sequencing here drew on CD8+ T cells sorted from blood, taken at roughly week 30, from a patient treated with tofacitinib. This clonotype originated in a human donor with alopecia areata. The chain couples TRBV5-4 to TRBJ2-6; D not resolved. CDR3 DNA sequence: TGTGCCAGCACCCCCCCTGGGGCCAACGTCCTGACTTTC. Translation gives CASTPPGANVLTF.